The subject of this entry is one T cell receptor beta chain. Trimming pared 6 bases from V and 6 bases from J, leaving 8 bases between. This CDR3 has 11 amino acids. Germline CDR1 and CDR2: SNHLY and FYNNEI. MiXCR, run by TCRdb on the reads, gives a single entry per CDR3 protein. Of 250,000 or so distinct CDR3 sequences in the sample, 15% to 20% were seen once. This sample was included in a study of T cell repertoires in cytomegalovirus infection. This receptor was taken from a human donor in good health (CMV status not recorded). Some clones in this sample may be carry-over from other donors' samples. The sample comprised CD8+ T cells from PBMCs. The chain carries TRBV2 and TRBJ1-1; the D is unclear. CDR3: CASSGRAEAFF. The CDR3 bases are TGTGCCAGCAGCGGACGGGCTGAAGCTTTCTTT.